Listed here is a single T cell receptor beta chain. No cognate antigen has been identified for it. No much larger clonotype is one base removed from it; base qualities were not supplied. V and J are trimmed by 3 bases and 4 bases, and the gene matches miss 7 bases of the junction. The CDR3 spans 15 residues, from the cysteine through the phenylalanine. Only the CDR3 DNA stays, 45 bases, in frame from base 1. CDR1 and CDR2 are read off the germline V gene (reference sequence) as LNHNV and YYDKDF. CD8 naive samples were obtained by positive selection for CCR7 among CD45RO-negative cells, yielding a CD45RA+CCR7+ population from which TemRA cells were excluded. Donors were healthy HIV-negative adults with no recently reported acute infections or vaccinations. Every donor was a Caucasian adult living in Nashville, Tennessee, USA. After blood collection by leukapheresis, PBMCs were isolated using Ficoll-Histopaque density gradient centrifugation and then cryopreserved in the vapor phase of liquid nitrogen. Purity and quantity of every magnetically sorted T cell population were checked by analytical flow cytometry. Genomic DNA was isolated from each sorted fraction and quantified by UV absorbance on a Nanodrop 2000c.

This sample was included in a study of shared clonotypes between healthy human individuals (dated by TCRdb to about 2020). Regarding the study in general: A couple of women and three men aged 18 to 49 years were included in the cohort. Per donor, three plates each were used for CD4 naive and CD4 memory, two for CD8 naive, and one for CD8 memory. To estimate repertoire size and how much clonotypes are shared between individuals, the study performed deep sequencing of blood TCR repertoires from roughly five healthy adults. Libraries were prepared and TCR repertoires were sequenced by different laboratories using diverse techniques, in order to increase sequencing depth and limit assay-specific biases. Per donor, leukapheresis produced somewhere between about 0.94 and 10 billion PBMCs. Study-level results and caveats: Even with the large sequencing depth, rarefaction of the sorted-subset datasets indicated that sequencing was incomplete. Sampling was limited to blood, and TCR repertoires in tissue likely differ from TCR repertoires in blood. Based on pairwise subsampling, the degree of clonotype sharing among donors was expected to be affected by sequencing depth. The genetic and exposure-history diversity represented was limited by the small number of donors. Compared with non-shared clonotypes, clonotypes shared by all four sorted-subset donors had higher generation probabilities. Sharing across several donors was observed for around 4.8% of naive CD4, less than 4% of naive CD8, roughly 2.4% of memory CD4, and roughly 0.4% of memory CD8 clonotypes. Naive subsets generally had larger estimated clonotype richness than memory subsets did.

Using the deep immunoSEQ assay, TCR CDR3 regions were amplified from genomic DNA by multiplex PCR. Extracted genomic DNA from each cell subset was spread evenly across all wells of several immunoSEQ 96-well plates, with each plate serving as a replicate. For sorted subsets, about 0.2 ug genomic DNA, equal to some 30,000 T cell genomes, was loaded into each replicate PCR. The purified libraries were quantified using a Qubit 3.0 fluorometer, sized with a Bioanalyzer 2100, and then quantified again using the KAPA Library Quantification kit. Every immunoSEQ 96-well plate was sequenced on a separate single-read 150-cycle Illumina NextSeq 550 flow cell. From the authors' description of their analysis: Because the immunoSEQ output held only junctional sequences and lacked quality scores, the filtering could not match the filtering applied to full-length reads. Sequences were annotated with PyIR, a Python wrapper for IgBLAST v1.9, and V/J genes and CDR3 were assigned using IMGT germline references. Reads were filtered out if the reads had weak V/J assignments (E-value above 1e-6), no CDR3, stop codons, out-of-frame junctions, or ambiguous translated residues. V3J clonotypes were defined as sequences sharing the same inferred V gene, J gene, and CDR3 amino acid sequence. Percentage overlap between repertoires was calculated by dividing the number of shared unique clonotypes by the size of the smaller repertoire. Three approaches were used to assess repertoire richness: RTK rarefaction, the Chao1 estimator, and Recon v2.1 estimates of unobserved clonotypes. Generation probabilities were computed with OLGA for all TCRbeta clonotypes obtained by the gDNA method from several donors. TCRdb stores this immuneACCESS table with in-frame sequences only. Part of the clones is absent; in the studies checked, under half of the shortfall reflects unresolved V genes, and no reason is known for the rest. That table furnishes V, J and clone size, whereas the DNA furnished D and trimming. The sample table contains about 1,800,000 clones; only one count was recorded for about 95% of them. More than 0.95% of the sample is taken by the ten largest.

The sequence derives from a young man in good health. Recombination joined TRBV15 with TRBJ2-7, with 9 bases aligning to TRBD1. What was sequenced was naive CD8+ T cells sorted from blood. The label giving this sample's cell subset or site can be read as: CD45RA+CCR7+. Here the CDR3 is given as CATSSVGTGTYEQYF. The DNA sequence reads TGTGCCACCAGCAGCGTTGGGACAGGGACGTACGAGCAGTACTTC.